The sequence of this T cell receptor (beta chain) was determined in a study of T cells in Graves' hyperthyroidism and ophthalmopathy (dated by TCRdb to about 2019). Notes on the research overall: Peripheral blood was collected at initial diagnosis, before any treatment. After sampling, hyperthyroidism patients received methimazole starting at 30 mg daily, and ophthalmopathy patients received high-dose intravenous methylprednisolone. An independent validation cohort of some 18 hyperthyroidism patients and more than 15 patients who later progressed to ophthalmopathy tested prospective prediction of ophthalmopathy. To identify distinguishing TCR V-J signatures, a discovery cohort of about 100 patients was used, comprising approximately 40 with Graves' ophthalmopathy and some 57 with stable Graves' hyperthyroidism. Thyroid tissue and blood T-cell repertoires from several Graves' hyperthyroidism patients were also compared in the study. According to the paper, TCR Vbeta CDR3 sequencing was carried out on 120 to 150 peripheral blood samples, which came from approximately 41 ophthalmopathy, roughly 75 hyperthyroidism and approximately 17 progressor patients. The 75 to 100 discovery patients were divided at random into training and test sets in a 7:3 ratio. Points the paper makes about the study in general: Most expanded thyroid clonotypes (frequency above 0.001) were also found in blood, which suggests that blood repertoires may mirror thyroid immune responses. Ophthalmopathy was separated from stable hyperthyroidism by a 13 V-J signature model, with over 85% sensitivity and about 81% specificity obtained in cross-validation and 80%/75% obtained in testing. Sample size was not statistically predetermined, and blinding of investigators to group allocation was not performed. In validation, the model predicted progression to ophthalmopathy a median of roughly six months before onset, with roughly 70% sensitivity and 72.22% specificity.

TCR beta CDR3 regions were amplified from RNA transcripts. The TCR CDR3 was subjected to a first round of RT-PCR using the HTBI primer set and the Qiagen OneStep RT-PCR kit. Libraries were constructed in a second round of multiplex PCR, after which size selection and purification were carried out. Libraries were sequenced paired-end with 100 bp reads on an Illumina HiSeq2000. In the paper's pipeline: Raw data were processed with SOAPnuke, discarding reads with adapters, uncalled bases, mean Phred below 15, or no exact constant-primer or identifier match. COPE v1.2.5 was used to merge high-quality paired reads, and clonotypes were defined as unique nucleotide sequences. MiTCR v1.1 was used to align clonotypes to the IMGT TRBV, TRBD and TRBJ reference segments. Only V-J combinations with frequency above 0.0001, covering about 99% of repertoires, were analysed. A TCS score was defined as the ratio between F50 (clonal expansion) and ExV (chaos), using BLOSUM62-based TCRdist between CDR3 peptides within each V-J. Welch's t-statistics and random forest reduced 450 to 600 V-J features to around 14, which were used in a naive Bayes classifier (R e1071). The similarity between thyroid and blood repertoires was quantified using the Morisita-Horn index. TCRdb reprocessing: public reads trimmed at Q25 with fastp, clones called with MiXCR, in-frame beta chains kept. Records with the same CDR3 protein are collapsed into one entry carrying the most frequent genes and DNA. TCRdb's processing, not the authors', yielded these V and J calls. A total of hundreds of thousands of distinct CDR3 sequences appear in this sample, over 35% of them only once. 7.5% to 9.5% of the sample rests with the top ten.

The CDR3 contains 13 residues, cysteine and phenylalanine counted. Left in the record is the CDR3 DNA by itself, 39 bases read in frame from the first base. The junction shows trimming of 3 bases on V and 3 bases on J, plus 9 bases between the germline ends. In the germline V gene, CDR1 corresponds to SGHTA and CDR2 to FQGNSA. As regards this clonotype: Its antigen is unknown. No quality values exist for individual bases; no much larger clone is one base distant.

Graves' hyperthyroidism was defined as stable when no progression to ophthalmopathy occurred over 18 months of follow-up. Hyperthyroidism patients were aged 18 to 65 years and newly diagnosed, with disease duration of less than 2 months. Patients with uncontrolled infections, other autoimmune diseases, pregnancy or lactation were excluded. Diagnoses were based on clinical symptoms, serum thyroxine and TRAb, thyroid ultrasound and orbital computed tomography. PBMCs were separated from 10 ml of fresh peripheral blood using Ficoll-Paque density gradient centrifugation. Total RNA was extracted with Trizol reagent, and quality was checked on an Agilent 2100 Bioanalyzer.

Material: blood. This TCR was sampled from a man aged 18 to 29 with Graves' hyperthyroidism. The chain is made from TRBV7-2 and TRBJ2-7; TRBD2 might be the D gene, on 5 matching bases. In nucleotide form, the sequence is TGTGCCAGCAGCTTCGCTAGCCACTACGAGCAGTACTTC. Its translation reads: CASSFASHYEQYF.